Here is one T cell receptor (beta chain) with its context. The data stem from a study of OX40 agonist ivuxolimab in advanced cancers. Here immunoSEQ multiplex PCR was the method, and the copy in TCRdb shows in-frame clones only, minus some. The sample contains over 55,000 clones, roughly 80% of which appear only once. V gave up 0 bases and J gave up 8 bases; unmatched junction bases: 13. This CDR3 spans 17 amino acids. Germline V gives CDR1 WNHNN, CDR2 SYGVQD (reference sequence). The sequenced sample was CD4+ or CD8+ T cells sorted from blood, obtained in a trial of the OX40 agonist ivuxolimab. This receptor was identified in an adult with an advanced solid tumor such as melanoma, head and neck, liver or kidney cancer. This chain links TRBV10-1 with TRBJ2-1, with 7 bases aligning to TRBD2. The CDR3 is CASSESIFAGESDEQFF. Written as DNA, the CDR3 is TGCGCCAGCAGTGAGTCGATTTTTGCGGGAGAATCCGATGAGCAGTTCTTC.